Listed below are T cell receptor beta chains from one sample, sequenced in a study of blood T cell repertoires in COVID-19. TCRdb keeps only in-frame clones here, not all; method: immunoSEQ multiplex PCR. The sample consists of 50,000 to 65,000 clones, 55% to 75% of them appearing once. The source material was peripheral blood. The receptors stem from a woman between 65 and 79 years old with COVID-19, enrolled during active disease. Each CDR3 is given with its conserved first and last residue. D genes are given only for firm matches. Some rows have no size entry. The others give once, few or many, or a class for an expanded clone.

j_call: TRBJ2-5; v_call: TRBV19; clone_size: .; d_call: .; cdr3_nt: TGTGCCAGTAGGGACAGATCCCAAGAGACCCAGTACTTC; cdr3_aa: CASRDRSQETQYF
j_call: TRBJ2-2; v_call: TRBV7-2; clone_size: .; d_call: TRBD2; cdr3_nt: TGTGCCAGCAGCTTCGCGGGGGGGCTGGGCACCGGGGAGCTGTTTTTT; cdr3_aa: CASSFAGGLGTGELFF
j_call: TRBJ2-1; v_call: TRBV11-2; clone_size: .; d_call: .; cdr3_nt: TGTGCCAGCAGCTTAGGACTGAGGAGCTCCTACAATGAGCAGTTCTTC; cdr3_aa: CASSLGLRSSYNEQFF
j_call: TRBJ1-6; v_call: TRBV14; clone_size: .; d_call: .; cdr3_nt: TGTGCCAGCAGCCAAGGGGGGGGGCGCCGCTATAATTCACCCCTCCACTTT; cdr3_aa: CASSQGGGRRYNSPLHF
j_call: TRBJ1-4; v_call: TRBV18; clone_size: once; d_call: TRBD1; cdr3_nt: TGTGCCAGCTCACCGGGGGTGAGACAGGGAGCAACTAATGAAAAACTGTTTTTT; cdr3_aa: CASSPGVRQGATNEKLFF
j_call: TRBJ2-1; v_call: TRBV9; clone_size: .; d_call: TRBD1; cdr3_nt: TGTGCCAGCAGCGCCGGACAGGCTCGGTCTGAGCAGTTCTTC; cdr3_aa: CASSAGQARSEQFF
j_call: TRBJ2-3; v_call: TRBV7-8; clone_size: few; d_call: .; cdr3_nt: TGTGCCAGCAGCTTAGTGGGCAGGGGAAGCACAGATACGCAGTATTTT; cdr3_aa: CASSLVGRGSTDTQYF
j_call: TRBJ2-3; v_call: TRBV10-3; clone_size: .; d_call: TRBD2; cdr3_nt: TGTGCCATCAGTGAGTCGGGTAGCGGGGGAACCGATACGCAGTATTTT; cdr3_aa: CAISESGSGGTDTQYF
j_call: TRBJ2-1; v_call: TRBV4-2; clone_size: many; d_call: .; cdr3_nt: TGTGCCAGCAGCCAAGCCCAGGGCGGGGACAATGAGCAGTTCTTC; cdr3_aa: CASSQAQGGDNEQFF
j_call: TRBJ2-5; v_call: TRBV19; clone_size: few; d_call: TRBD1; cdr3_nt: TGTGCCAGTAGTGAAACAGGGGGAGAGGAGACCCAGTACTTC; cdr3_aa: CASSETGGEETQYF
j_call: TRBJ2-2; v_call: TRBV21-1; clone_size: .; d_call: .; cdr3_nt: TGTGCCAGCAGCTACACAGGGGCTCACGGGGAGCTGTTTTTT; cdr3_aa: CASSYTGAHGELFF
j_call: TRBJ1-4; v_call: TRBV12-3/TRBV12-4; clone_size: .; d_call: TRBD1; cdr3_nt: TGTGCCAGCAGTTTGGGGGGACAGGGGCTGTTTTTT; cdr3_aa: CASSLGGQGLFF
j_call: TRBJ1-5; v_call: TRBV5-5; clone_size: .; d_call: .; cdr3_nt: TGTGCCAGCAGCATATCCCAGGGGTATCAGCCCCAGCATTTT; cdr3_aa: CASSISQGYQPQHF
j_call: TRBJ2-7; v_call: TRBV11-3; clone_size: few; d_call: TRBD2; cdr3_nt: TGTGCCAGCAGCTTGAGGGGACTAGCGGGGGATCGGGCCTACGAGCAGTACTTC; cdr3_aa: CASSLRGLAGDRAYEQYF
j_call: TRBJ2-4; v_call: TRBV6-2/TRBV6-3; clone_size: .; d_call: TRBD2; cdr3_nt: TGTGCCAGCAGTTATCAGCCTAGCGGGGGAAGGCTAGCCAAAAACATTCAGTACTTC; cdr3_aa: CASSYQPSGGRLAKNIQYF
j_call: TRBJ2-7; v_call: TRBV6-2/TRBV6-3; clone_size: .; d_call: TRBD1; cdr3_nt: TGTGCCAGCAGCGGCCTTGGGACAGGAGCCTACGAGCAGTACTTC; cdr3_aa: CASSGLGTGAYEQYF
j_call: TRBJ2-1; v_call: TRBV7-9; clone_size: .; d_call: TRBD1; cdr3_nt: TGTGCCAGCAGTCTCCCGGGACAGGCGCTCAATGAGCAGTTCTTC; cdr3_aa: CASSLPGQALNEQFF
j_call: TRBJ2-3; v_call: TRBV11-3; clone_size: .; d_call: .; cdr3_nt: TGTGCCAGCACCCACCGCGACTCAGATACGCAGTATTTT; cdr3_aa: CASTHRDSDTQYF
j_call: TRBJ1-2; v_call: TRBV19; clone_size: .; d_call: TRBD1; cdr3_nt: TGTGCCAGTACTCGGACAGGGGTCCAACCATCTTTCTCGAACTATGGCTACACCTTC; cdr3_aa: CASTRTGVQPSFSNYGYTF
j_call: TRBJ2-5; v_call: TRBV10-3; clone_size: many; d_call: .; cdr3_nt: TGTGCCATCAGGGGGCGGGGAGAGACCCAGTACTTC; cdr3_aa: CAIRGRGETQYF
j_call: TRBJ1-5; v_call: TRBV7-2; clone_size: .; d_call: TRBD1; cdr3_nt: TGTGCCAGCAGCTCTGACAGGGATGGAAATCAGCCCCAGCATTTT; cdr3_aa: CASSSDRDGNQPQHF
j_call: TRBJ1-1; v_call: TRBV2; clone_size: few; d_call: .; cdr3_nt: TGTGCCAGCCTCAGGGAGGGGGGAACTGAAGCTTTCTTT; cdr3_aa: CASLREGGTEAFF
j_call: TRBJ1-2; v_call: TRBV19; clone_size: .; d_call: .; cdr3_nt: TGTGCCAGTAGATTTCAGGACTACTATGGCTACACCTTC; cdr3_aa: CASRFQDYYGYTF
j_call: TRBJ1-5; v_call: TRBV7-9; clone_size: few; d_call: .; cdr3_nt: TGTGCCAGCAGCTTAGCGACGGGGAATCAGCCCCAGCATTTT; cdr3_aa: CASSLATGNQPQHF